This T cell receptor (beta chain) emerged from a study of glioma-infiltrating T cells after dendritic cell vaccination. Study-level information: The vaccine used monocyte-derived dendritic cells pulsed overnight with autologous tumor lysate. Patients received three intradermal dendritic cell vaccine injections at biweekly intervals.

TCRdb's copy holds only in-frame clones and misses some; the assay was immunoSEQ multiplex PCR. The table has 75,000 to 100,000 clones, approximately 81% seen once. Findings and limits, study-wide: Patients with more pretreatment TILs had longer time to progression and survival.

After removal of 3 bases from V and 0 bases from J, the junction contained 6 bases not matched to a gene. This CDR3 is built from 16 residues. CDR1 and CDR2 (germline): MGHRA, YSYEKL. With respect to this clone: Its cognate antigen is unknown.

This sequence was found in a human donor with glioblastoma. The chain employs TRBV4-1 and TRBJ1-1, with 8 bases matching TRBD1. The material sequenced was blood, taken before dendritic cell vaccination. The CDR3 nucleotides read TGCGCCAGCAGCCATAGAACAGGGGGAGTGAACACTGAAGCTTTCTTT. It is translated as CASSHRTGGVNTEAFF.